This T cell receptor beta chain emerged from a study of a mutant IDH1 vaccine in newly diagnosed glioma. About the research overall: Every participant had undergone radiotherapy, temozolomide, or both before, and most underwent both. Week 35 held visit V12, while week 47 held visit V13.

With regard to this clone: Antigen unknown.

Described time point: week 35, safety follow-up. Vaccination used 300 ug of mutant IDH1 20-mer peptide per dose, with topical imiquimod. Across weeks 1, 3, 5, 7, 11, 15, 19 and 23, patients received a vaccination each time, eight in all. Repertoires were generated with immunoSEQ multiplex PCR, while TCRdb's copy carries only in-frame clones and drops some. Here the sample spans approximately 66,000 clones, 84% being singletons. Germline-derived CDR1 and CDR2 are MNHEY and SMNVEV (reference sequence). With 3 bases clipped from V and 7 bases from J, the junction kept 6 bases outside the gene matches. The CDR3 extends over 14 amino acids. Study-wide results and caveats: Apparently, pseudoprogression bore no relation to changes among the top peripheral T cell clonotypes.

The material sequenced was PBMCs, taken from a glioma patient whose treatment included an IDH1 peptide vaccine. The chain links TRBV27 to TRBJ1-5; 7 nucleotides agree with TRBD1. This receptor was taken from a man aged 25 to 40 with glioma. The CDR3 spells CASSFEGAGQPQHF. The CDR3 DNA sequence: TGTGCCAGCAGTTTTGAGGGGGCAGGGCAGCCCCAGCATTTT.